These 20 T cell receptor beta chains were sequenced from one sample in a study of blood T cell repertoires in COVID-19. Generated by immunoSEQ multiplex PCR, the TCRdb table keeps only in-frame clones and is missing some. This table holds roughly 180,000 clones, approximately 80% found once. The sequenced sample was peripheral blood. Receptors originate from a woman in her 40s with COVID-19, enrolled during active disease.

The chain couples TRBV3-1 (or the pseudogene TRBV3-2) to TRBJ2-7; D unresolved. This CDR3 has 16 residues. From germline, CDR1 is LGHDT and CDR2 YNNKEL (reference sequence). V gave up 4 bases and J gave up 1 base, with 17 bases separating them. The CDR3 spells CASSPFVNRDSYEQYV. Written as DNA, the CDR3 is TGTGCCAGCAGCCCGTTTGTAAACAGAGATTCCTACGAGCAGTACGTC.

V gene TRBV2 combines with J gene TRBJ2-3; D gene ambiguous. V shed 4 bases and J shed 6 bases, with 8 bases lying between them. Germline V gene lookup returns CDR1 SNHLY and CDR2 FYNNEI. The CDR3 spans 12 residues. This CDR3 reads CASSAGGDTQYF. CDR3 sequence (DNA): TGTGCCAGCAGTGCAGGTGGGGATACGCAGTATTTT.

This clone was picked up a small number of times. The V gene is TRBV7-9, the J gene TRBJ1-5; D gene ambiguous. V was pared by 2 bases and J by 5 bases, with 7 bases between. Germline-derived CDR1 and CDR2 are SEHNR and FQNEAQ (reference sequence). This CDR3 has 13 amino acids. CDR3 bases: TGTGCCAGCAGCTTAACTCAGGATCAGCCCCAGCATTTT. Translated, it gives CASSLTQDQPQHF.

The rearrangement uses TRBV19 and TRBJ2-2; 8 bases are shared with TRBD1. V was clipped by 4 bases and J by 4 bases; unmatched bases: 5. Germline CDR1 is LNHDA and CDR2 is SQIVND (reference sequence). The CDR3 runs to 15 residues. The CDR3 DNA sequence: TGTGCCAGTAGTAACAGGGGGGCGAGCACCGGGGAGCTGTTTTTT. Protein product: CASSNRGASTGELFF.

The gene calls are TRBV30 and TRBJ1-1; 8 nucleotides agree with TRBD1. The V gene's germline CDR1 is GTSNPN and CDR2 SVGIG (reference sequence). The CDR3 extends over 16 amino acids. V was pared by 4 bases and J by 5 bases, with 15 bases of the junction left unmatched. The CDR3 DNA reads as TGTGCCTGGAACAGGGGGGCCCTTGCCCCGCATACTGAAGCTTTCTTT. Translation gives CAWNRGALAPHTEAFF.

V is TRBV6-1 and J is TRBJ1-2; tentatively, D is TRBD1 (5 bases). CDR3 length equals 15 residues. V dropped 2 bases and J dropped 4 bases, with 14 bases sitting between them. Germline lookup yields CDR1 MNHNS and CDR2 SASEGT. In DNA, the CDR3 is TGTGCCAGCAGTGAAAGTATAGGAGGGGTCTATGGCTACACCTTC. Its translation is CASSESIGGVYGYTF.

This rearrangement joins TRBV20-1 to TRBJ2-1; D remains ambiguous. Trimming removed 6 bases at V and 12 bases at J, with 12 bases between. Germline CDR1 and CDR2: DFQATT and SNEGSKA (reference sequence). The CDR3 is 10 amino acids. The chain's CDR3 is CSAIYTGQFF. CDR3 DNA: TGCAGTGCCATTTACACGGGGCAGTTCTTC.

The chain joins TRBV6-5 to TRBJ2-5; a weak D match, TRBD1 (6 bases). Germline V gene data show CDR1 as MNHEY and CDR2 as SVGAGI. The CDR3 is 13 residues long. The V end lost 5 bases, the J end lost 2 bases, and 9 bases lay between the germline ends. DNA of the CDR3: TGTGCCAGCAGTACAGGGCTACAAGAGACCCAGTACTTC. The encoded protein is CASSTGLQETQYF.

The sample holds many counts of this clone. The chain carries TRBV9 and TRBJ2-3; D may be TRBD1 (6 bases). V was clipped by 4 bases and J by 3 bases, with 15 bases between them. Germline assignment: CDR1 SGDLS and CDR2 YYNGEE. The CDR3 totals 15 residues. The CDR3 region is CASSPVLQGTDTQYF. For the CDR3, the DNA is TGTGCCAGCAGCCCCGTTTTACAGGGAACAGATACGCAGTATTTT.

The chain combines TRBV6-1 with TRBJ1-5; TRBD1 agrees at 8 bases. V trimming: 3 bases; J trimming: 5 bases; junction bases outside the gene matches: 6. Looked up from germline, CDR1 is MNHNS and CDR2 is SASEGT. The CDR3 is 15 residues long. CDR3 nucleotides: TGTGCCAGCAGTGAGTTCTTCAGGGGGCATCAGCCCCAGCATTTT. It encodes CASSEFFRGHQPQHF.

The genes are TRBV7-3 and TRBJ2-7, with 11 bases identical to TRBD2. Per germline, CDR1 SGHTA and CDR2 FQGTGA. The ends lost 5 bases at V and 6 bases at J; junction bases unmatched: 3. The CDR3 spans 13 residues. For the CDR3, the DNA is TGTGCCAGCAGCCCCGGACTAGCGGGCGAGCAGTACTTC. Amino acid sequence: CASSPGLAGEQYF. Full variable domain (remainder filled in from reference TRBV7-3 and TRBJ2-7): GAGVSQTPSNKVTEKGKYVELRCDPISGHTALYWYRQSLGQGPEFLIYFQGTGAADDSGLPNDRFFAVRPEGSVSTLKIQRTERGDSAVYLCASSPGLAGEQYFGPGTRLTVT.

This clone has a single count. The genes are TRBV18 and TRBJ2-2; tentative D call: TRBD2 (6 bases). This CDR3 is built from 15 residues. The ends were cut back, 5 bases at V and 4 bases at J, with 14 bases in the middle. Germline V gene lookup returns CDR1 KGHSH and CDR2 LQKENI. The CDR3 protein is CASSARDSGTGELFF. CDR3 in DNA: TGTGCCAGCTCAGCCCGGGACTCCGGCACCGGGGAGCTGTTTTTT.

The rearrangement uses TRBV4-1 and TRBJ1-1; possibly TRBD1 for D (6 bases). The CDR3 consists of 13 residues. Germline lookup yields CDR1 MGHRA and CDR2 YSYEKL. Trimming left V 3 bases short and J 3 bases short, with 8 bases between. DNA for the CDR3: TGCGCCAGCAGCCAGGGGGCGGACACTGAAGCTTTCTTT. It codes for CASSQGADTEAFF.

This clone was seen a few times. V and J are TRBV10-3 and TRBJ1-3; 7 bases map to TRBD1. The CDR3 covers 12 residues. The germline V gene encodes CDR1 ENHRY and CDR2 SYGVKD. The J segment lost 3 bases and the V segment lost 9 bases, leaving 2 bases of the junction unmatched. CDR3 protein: CAIQGNGNTIYF. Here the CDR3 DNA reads TGTGCCATACAGGGGAATGGAAACACCATATATTTT.

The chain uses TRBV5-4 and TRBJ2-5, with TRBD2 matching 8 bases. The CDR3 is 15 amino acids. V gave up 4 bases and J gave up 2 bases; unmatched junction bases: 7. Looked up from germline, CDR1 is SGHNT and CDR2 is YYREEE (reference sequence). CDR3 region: CASSPWGLEQETQYF. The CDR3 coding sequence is TGTGCCAGCAGCCCTTGGGGACTAGAGCAAGAGACCCAGTACTTC.

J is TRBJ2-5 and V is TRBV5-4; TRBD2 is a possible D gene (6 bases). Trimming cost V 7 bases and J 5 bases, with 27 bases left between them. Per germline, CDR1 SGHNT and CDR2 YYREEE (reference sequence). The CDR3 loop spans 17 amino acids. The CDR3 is CASHPGTRNVKGETQYF. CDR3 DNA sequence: TGTGCCAGCCATCCCGGGACTCGAAACGTCAAAGGGGAGACCCAGTACTTC.

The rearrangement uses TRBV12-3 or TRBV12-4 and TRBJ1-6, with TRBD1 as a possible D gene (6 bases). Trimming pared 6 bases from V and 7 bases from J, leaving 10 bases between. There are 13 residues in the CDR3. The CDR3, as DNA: TGTGCCAGCAGCCGACAGGCGAATTCACCCCTCCACTTT. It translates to CASSRQANSPLHF.

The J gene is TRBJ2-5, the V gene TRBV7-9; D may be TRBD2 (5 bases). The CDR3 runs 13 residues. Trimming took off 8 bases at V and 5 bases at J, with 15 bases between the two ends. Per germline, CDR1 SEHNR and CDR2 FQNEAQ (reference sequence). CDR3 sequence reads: CASGSPGWETQYF. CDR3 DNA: TGTGCCAGCGGATCCCCGGGGTGGGAGACCCAGTACTTC. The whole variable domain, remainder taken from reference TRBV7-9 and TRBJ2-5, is DTGVSQNPRHKITKRGQNVTFRCDPISEHNRLYWYRQTLGQGPEFLTYFQNEAQLEKSRLLSDRFSAERPKGSFSTLEIQRTEQGDSAMYLCASGSPGWETQYFGPGTRLLVL.

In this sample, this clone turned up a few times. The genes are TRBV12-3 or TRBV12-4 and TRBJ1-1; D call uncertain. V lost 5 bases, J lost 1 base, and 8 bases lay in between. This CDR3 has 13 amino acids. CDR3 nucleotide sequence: TGTGCCAGCAGTCTCCGACAGAACACTGAAGCTTTCTTT. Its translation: CASSLRQNTEAFF.

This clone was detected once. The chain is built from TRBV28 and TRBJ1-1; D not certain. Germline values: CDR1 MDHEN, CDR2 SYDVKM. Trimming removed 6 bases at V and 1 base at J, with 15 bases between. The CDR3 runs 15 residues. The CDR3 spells CASSPRGTPNTEAFF. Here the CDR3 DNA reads TGTGCCAGCAGCCCCCGAGGCACGCCGAACACTGAAGCTTTCTTT.